The next 28 T cell receptor beta chains were all read from a single sample in a study of cytomegalovirus exposure and HLA in healthy donors listed by TCRdb under 2017. Receptor amplification or capture employed the immunoSEQ multiplex PCR assay. For the multiplex PCR, a mixture combining 60 forward primers for TCR Vbeta segments and 13 reverse primers for TCR Jbeta segments was used. TCRdb re-hosts the immuneACCESS table, in-frame sequences only. Its copies lack some clones; in the studies checked, an unresolved V gene accounts for under half of them, and the cause for the rest is not known. The sample data list roughly 100,000 clones, and roughly an eighth of these were observed just once. The ten largest clones represent about 16% of the sample. Material: PBMCs. These receptors were collected from a man in his forties in good health and CMV-seropositive.

This chain links TRBV28 with TRBJ2-1, with D unresolved. The CDR3 runs 13 residues. The germline V gene has CDR1 MDHEN and CDR2 SYDVKM. The ends were cut back, 7 bases at V and 5 bases at J, with 12 bases in the middle. For the CDR3, the DNA is TGTGCCAGCACAGGCTCTAAAAACAATGAGCAGTTCTTC. Encoded protein: CASTGSKNNEQFF.

The rearrangement joins TRBV7-9 to TRBJ2-1, with D tentatively TRBD1 (5 bases). Trimming took off 5 bases at V and 9 bases at J, with 11 bases between the two ends. This CDR3 has 12 amino acids. Germline V gives CDR1 SEHNR, CDR2 FQNEAQ (reference sequence). For the CDR3, the DNA is TGTGCCAGCAGCCCTAGTAGGGGTGAGCAGTTCTTC. It translates to CASSPSRGEQFF.

This clone was seen a few times. The V gene is TRBV11-2, the J gene TRBJ2-1; 7 bases match TRBD1. Germline trimming cut 7 bases from V and 4 bases from J; bases unmatched to any gene: 4. This CDR3 region has 13 residues. CDR1 SGHAT and CDR2 FQNNGV come from the germline V gene. The CDR3 spells CASNTGAYNEQFF. The DNA of the CDR3 is TGTGCCAGCAACACAGGGGCTTACAATGAGCAGTTCTTC.

This clone was observed a few times. Other DNA sequences in the same sample also yield this CDR3. This chain joins TRBV5-1 and TRBJ1-4; perhaps TRBD1 as D (6 bases). Germline CDR1 and CDR2: SGHRS and YFSETQ. V gave up 0 bases and J gave up 0 bases, with 6 bases separating them. This CDR3 spans 15 amino acids. The CDR3 reads CASSLGTATNEKLFF. Here the CDR3 DNA reads TGCGCCAGCAGCTTGGGGACAGCAACTAATGAAAAACTGTTTTTT.

This clone was seen a handful of times. In DNA, the CDR3 is TGTGCCAGCAGTGTCGAACTAGCGAATTACAATGAGCAGTTCTTC. Its translation: CASSVELANYNEQFF. The chain is built from TRBV6-4 and TRBJ2-1; 7 bases are a match to TRBD2. Per germline, CDR1 MRHNA and CDR2 SNTAGT. The CDR3 consists of 15 residues. V was clipped by 4 bases and J by 4 bases; unmatched bases: 7.

In this sample, this clone turned up a few times. The junction departs from the called germline gene at one end, perhaps through a read error. J is TRBJ2-7 and V is TRBV27, with 8 bases lining up with TRBD2. The CDR3 extends over 13 amino acids. Germline CDR1 is MNHEY and CDR2 is SMNVEV (reference sequence). The CDR3 DNA reads TGTGCCAGCAGTTATCGGGGGGGGGTGGAGCGGTACTTC. Protein product: CASSYRGGVERYF.

Concerning this clone: Here the CDR3 omits its conserved ending phenylalanine or tryptophan, so a read error is the likely source. The chain carries TRBV5-4 and TRBJ1-1; 11 positions agree with TRBD1. The J segment lost 2 bases and the V segment lost 0 bases, leaving 3 bases of the junction unmatched. Germline V lookup: CDR1 SGHNT, CDR2 YYREEE (reference sequence). The CDR3 has 16 amino acids. CDR3 nucleotides: TGTGCCAGCAGCTTGGGGGGGACAGGGGGTAACACTGAAGCTTTCGTT. Protein: CASSLGGTGGNTEAFV.

This clone was observed a few times. The V call is TRBV5-1, the J call TRBJ2-3; D remains unclear. The CDR3 has 14 residues. CDR1 SGHRS and CDR2 YFSETQ come from the germline V gene. The V gene lost 1 base and the J gene lost 3 bases, with 9 bases spanning the gap. The CDR3 region has the DNA TGCGCCAGCAGCTTGCGAACTAAAACAGATACGCAGTATTTT. It encodes CASSLRTKTDTQYF.

This clone has more than one count but fewer than ten. The gene calls are TRBV27 and TRBJ2-5; possibly TRBD2 for D (6 bases). Trimming cost V 6 bases and J 5 bases, with 19 bases left between them. The CDR3 sequence is 15 residues long. Per the germline V gene, CDR1 is MNHEY and CDR2 is SMNVEV (reference sequence). The CDR3 nucleotides read TGTGCCAGCAGCTCCTTAATGCGGGACGGGGAGACCCAGTACTTC. This gives the protein CASSSLMRDGETQYF.

The rearrangement uses TRBV5-4 and TRBJ2-3; tentative D call: TRBD2 (6 bases). CDR1 and CDR2 (germline): SGHNT, YYREEE (reference sequence). Trimming took 5 bases from V and 4 from J, leaving 11 bases between them. The CDR3 runs 13 residues. The chain's CDR3 is CASSRDFPDTQYF. The CDR3 DNA is TGTGCCAGCAGTCGGGACTTTCCAGATACGCAGTATTTT.

This clone was seen more than once but under ten times. This chain links TRBV25-1 with TRBJ2-3, with 7 nucleotides matching TRBD2. Germline values: CDR1 MGHDK, CDR2 SYGVNS. With 4 bases clipped from V and 0 bases from J, the junction kept 1 base outside the gene matches. The CDR3 runs 14 residues. DNA of the CDR3: TGTGCCAGCAGTGGGGACTACAGCACAGATACGCAGTATTTT. Amino acid sequence: CASSGDYSTDTQYF.

This chain uses TRBV6-6 with TRBJ1-5; maybe TRBD1 (6 bases). Trimming removed 5 bases at V and 4 bases at J, with 15 bases between. The length of the CDR3 is 15 residues. The germline V gene encodes CDR1 MNHNY and CDR2 SVGAGI (reference sequence). This CDR3 is CASSASGHTNQPQHF. CDR3 DNA sequence: TGTGCCAGCAGTGCCTCGGGACACACAAATCAGCCCCAGCATTTT.

This clone was counted between two and nine times. This chain uses TRBV7-8 with TRBJ1-1; 7 bases are shared with TRBD1. In germline, CDR1 is SGHVS, CDR2 FQNEAQ. V was pared by 3 bases and J by 11 bases, with 6 bases of the junction left unmatched. The CDR3 extends over 12 amino acids. CDR3 sequence (DNA): TGTGCCAGCAGCTTCCGACAGGGTGAGGCTTTCTTT. This sequence encodes CASSFRQGEAFF.

A few counts support this clone. This sequence joins TRBV11-2 and TRBJ1-2; D is unclear. The germline V and J ends were trimmed by 3 bases and 6 bases, with 5 bases remaining between them. CDR1 and CDR2 from the germline V gene are SGHAT and FQNNGV. The CDR3 totals 11 residues. CDR3 loop: CASSFRDGYTF. DNA for the CDR3: TGTGCCAGCAGCTTTCGCGATGGCTACACCTTC. The whole variable domain, remainder taken from reference TRBV11-2 and TRBJ1-2, is EAGVAQSPRYKIIEKRQSVAFWCNPISGHATLYWYQQILGQGPKLLIQFQNNGVVDDSQLPKDRFSAERLKGVDSTLKIQPAKLEDSAVYLCASSFRDGYTFGSGTRLTVV.

CDR3 in DNA: TGTGCCTGGAGTGTTAAATCGGGAAACACCATATATTTT. Its translation: CAWSVKSGNTIYF. The chain uses TRBV30 and TRBJ1-3, with D unresolved. The CDR3 runs 13 residues. The germline gives CDR1 GTSNPN, CDR2 SVGIG (reference sequence). Trimming pared 0 bases from V and 4 bases from J, leaving 7 bases between.

There are a few counts of this clone. The V gene is TRBV2, the J gene TRBJ2-7; D is undetermined. CDR1 is SNHLY and CDR2 is FYNNEI in the germline V gene. V lost 7 bases and J 3 bases, leaving 10 bases between the germline ends. The CDR3 is made up of 12 amino acids. CDR3 region: CASKNRFYEQYF. The CDR3 DNA follows: TGTGCCAGCAAAAACAGATTCTACGAGCAGTACTTC.

A few counts support this clone. V usage is TRBV5-1 and J usage is TRBJ2-3, with 8 bases matching TRBD1. This CDR3 spans 16 amino acids. Trimming cost V 2 bases and J 2 bases; bases outside gene matches: 7. The germline V gene has CDR1 SGHRS and CDR2 YFSETQ. Here the CDR3 reads CASSFMQGAPTDTQYF. As DNA, the CDR3 is TGCGCCAGCAGCTTTATGCAGGGGGCACCCACAGATACGCAGTATTTT.

This rearrangement joins TRBV4-3 to TRBJ2-6, with D perhaps TRBD2 (6 bases). Trimming stripped 1 base from V and 0 bases from J, with 13 bases between. The germline gives CDR1 LGHNA, CDR2 YSLEER. The CDR3 extends over 18 amino acids. The CDR3 DNA reads as TGCGCCAGCAGCCAAGGGGAGGCGCTAATCTCTGGGGCCAACGTCCTGACTTTC. This gives the protein CASSQGEALISGANVLTF.

The CDR3 DNA reads TGTGCCAGCACGTGGCGGGTCCGGAGGGGCGGGGAGCTGTTTTTT. Its translation: CASTWRVRRGGELFF. J is TRBJ2-2 and V is TRBV28; perhaps TRBD2 as D (6 bases). The CDR3 runs 15 residues. V was clipped by 7 bases and J by 7 bases, with 19 bases between them. In germline, CDR1 is MDHEN, CDR2 SYDVKM.

This clone was found a few times. The J gene is TRBJ2-7, the V gene TRBV6-5, with D perhaps matching TRBD2 (6 bases). Germline assignment: CDR1 MNHEY and CDR2 SVGAGI. Deletions cut 6 bases from V and 3 bases from J, with 15 bases between. CDR3 length: 14 residues. The CDR3 region has the DNA TGTGCCAGCAGGCTGCGGCGGGATCTCTACGAGCAGTACTTC. This codes for CASRLRRDLYEQYF.

This clone was seen a few times. The chain has TRBV7-9 and TRBJ1-1; D is unresolved. V lost 6 bases and J 10 bases, leaving 15 bases between the germline ends. The CDR3 contains 12 residues. CDR1 is SEHNR and CDR2 is FQNEAQ in the germline V gene (reference sequence). CDR3 amino acids: CASSREPNGAFF. In DNA form, the CDR3 reads TGTGCCAGCAGTCGAGAGCCCAATGGAGCTTTCTTT. Filled out from reference TRBV7-9 and TRBJ1-1, the complete variable domain reads DTGVSQNPRHKITKRGQNVTFRCDPISEHNRLYWYRQTLGQGPEFLTYFQNEAQLEKSRLLSDRFSAERPKGSFSTLEIQRTEQGDSAMYLCASSREPNGAFFGQGTRLTVV.

This clone was seen a few times. V and J are TRBV11-2 and TRBJ2-3, with 14 positions matching TRBD2. The V segment lost 5 bases and the J segment 5 bases; nucleotides outside the gene matches: 6. This CDR3 has 16 amino acids. Germline V gives CDR1 SGHAT, CDR2 FQNNGV. The chain's CDR3 is CASSPGLAGGRDTQYF. CDR3 coding DNA: TGTGCCAGCAGCCCAGGACTAGCGGGAGGACGAGATACGCAGTATTTT.

The rearrangement links TRBV15 to TRBJ1-5; a possible D gene is TRBD1 (5 bases). V shed 5 bases and J shed 6 bases, with 17 bases lying between them. CDR3 size: 15 residues. CDR1 LNHNV and CDR2 YYDKDF come from the germline V gene (reference sequence). CDR3 sequence (DNA): TGTGCCACCAGCGAAGATCTGGGGCACGCTCAGCCCCAGCATTTT. Translated, it gives CATSEDLGHAQPQHF. The entire variable domain, with the rest obtained from reference TRBV15 and TRBJ1-5, is as follows: DAMVIQNPRYQVTQFGKPVTLSCSQTLNHNVMYWYQQKSSQAPKLLFHYYDKDFNNEADTPDNFQSRRPNTSFCFLDIRSPGLGDTAMYLCATSEDLGHAQPQHFGDGTRLSIL.

The V gene is TRBV9, the J gene TRBJ2-1; 8 nucleotides match TRBD2. The CDR3 length is 18 residues. V trimming: 1 base; J trimming: 7 bases; junction bases outside the gene matches: 16. The V gene's germline CDR1 is SGDLS and CDR2 YYNGEE. The CDR3 DNA follows: TGTGCCAGCAGCGTATCGGGGGCGGGGGGCAGGCAAGGAAATGAGCAGTTCTTC. Translated, it gives CASSVSGAGGRQGNEQFF. Together with reference TRBV9 and TRBJ2-1, the CDR3 gives the full variable domain: DSGVTQTPKHLITATGQRVTLRCSPRSGDLSVYWYQQSLDQGLQFLIQYYNGEERAKGNILERFSAQQFPDLHSELNLSSLELGDSALYFCASSVSGAGGRQGNEQFFGPGTRLTVL.

This clone turned up a few times. A junction boundary mismatches the germline segment, possibly from a read error. The chain has TRBV7-7 and TRBJ2-7, with a tentative D call TRBD1 (5 bases). The CDR3 spans 14 residues. From germline, CDR1 is SSHAT and CDR2 FNYEAQ (reference sequence). The CDR3 sequence: CASSLGVGSYEQYF. The CDR3 region has the DNA TGTGCTAGCAGCTTAGGGGTCGGGTCCTACGAGCAGTACTTC.

This clone was detected only a few times. This chain links TRBV4-2 with TRBJ2-5; 9 bases match TRBD2. There are 17 residues in the CDR3. V lost 3 bases, J lost 5 bases, and 13 bases stayed unmatched. Germline CDR1 is LGHNA and CDR2 is YNFKEQ. CDR3 sequence reads: CASSQGSAREGGETQYF. CDR3 DNA: TGTGCCAGCAGCCAGGGCTCTGCGCGGGAGGGCGGGGAGACCCAGTACTTC.

This clone was picked up a small number of times. The genes are TRBV5-4 and TRBJ2-7; 12 nucleotides match TRBD2. This CDR3 contains 15 residues. J lost 6 bases, V lost 3 bases, and 7 bases had no gene match. The V gene's germline CDR1 is SGHNT and CDR2 YYREEE (reference sequence). Here the CDR3 reads CASSSRTSGNFEQYF. CDR3 coding DNA: TGTGCCAGCAGCTCCAGGACTAGCGGGAATTTCGAGCAGTACTTC.

This clone has more than one count but fewer than ten. V and J are TRBV7-2 and TRBJ1-3; D not certain. The CDR3 consists of 14 residues. The ends were cut back, 5 bases at V and 4 bases at J, with 12 bases in the middle. From germline, CDR1 is SGHTA and CDR2 FQGNSA. The CDR3 spells CASSQRSYGNTIYF. The CDR3 DNA reads TGTGCCAGCAGCCAACGGTCCTACGGAAACACCATATATTTT.